This T cell receptor beta chain is from a study of shared clonotypes between healthy human individuals. Study-wide results and limits: In this cohort, only blood was sampled, and tissue repertoires likely differ. What naive subsets generally showed was a larger estimated richness than memory subsets showed.

The study drew all its donors from Caucasian adults living in Nashville, Tennessee. Using immunoSEQ multiplex PCR, the repertoire was profiled, and TCRdb retains in-frame clones only, with some absent. This table holds about 980,000 clones, over 60% found once. Comment on this clone: The antigen is unknown.

Trimming pared 11 bases from V and 3 bases from J, leaving 17 bases between. This CDR3 comprises 13 residues. CDR1 and CDR2 (germline): MNHNS, SASEGT. The sequenced sample was memory CD4+ T cells sorted from blood. Subset of the sample: CD45RA-negative fraction. This receptor was obtained from a man aged 18 to 30 in good health. The chain has TRBV6-1 and TRBJ2-7; D is possibly TRBD2 (5 bases). The chain's CDR3 is CAREIRGVYEQYF. The CDR3 nucleotides are TGTGCCCGCGAAATTCGGGGAGTCTACGAGCAGTACTTC.